The sequence of this T cell receptor beta chain was determined in a study of pediatric ulcerative colitis. Germline V gives CDR1 SEHNR, CDR2 FQNEAQ (reference sequence). V dropped 2 bases and J dropped 10 bases, with 10 bases sitting between them. The CDR3 is made up of 12 amino acids. As concerns this clone: Its specificity is not known.

The study's findings and limits: Rectal repertoires separated controls, mild-moderate and acute severe colitis.

Measured with immunoSEQ multiplex PCR; TCRdb has only the in-frame clones, and not every one. This sample has about 64,000 clones, with around 85% found just once. The origin of this receptor is a boy between 10 and 17 years old with severe ulcerative colitis. V and J are TRBV7-9 and TRBJ2-3, with D uncertain. Sequenced: blood. CDR3 residues: CASSLFGIPQYF. The CDR3 bases are TGTGCCAGCAGCTTATTCGGCATCCCGCAGTATTTT.